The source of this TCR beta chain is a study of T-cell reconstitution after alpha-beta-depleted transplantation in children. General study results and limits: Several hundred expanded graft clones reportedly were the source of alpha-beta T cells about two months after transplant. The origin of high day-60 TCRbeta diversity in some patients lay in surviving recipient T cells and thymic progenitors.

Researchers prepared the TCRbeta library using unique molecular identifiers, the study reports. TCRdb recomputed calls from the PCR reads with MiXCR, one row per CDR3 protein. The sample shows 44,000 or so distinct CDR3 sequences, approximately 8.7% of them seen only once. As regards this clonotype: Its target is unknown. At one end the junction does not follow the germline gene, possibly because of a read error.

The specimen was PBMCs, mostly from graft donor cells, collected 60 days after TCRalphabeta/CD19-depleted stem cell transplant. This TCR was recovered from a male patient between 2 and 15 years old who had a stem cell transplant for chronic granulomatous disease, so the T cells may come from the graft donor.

The CDR3 protein is CAASERTSGRQTDTQYF. Written as DNA, the CDR3 is TGTGCCGCCAGTGAACGGACTAGCGGGAGGCAGACAGATACGCAGTATTTT. V gene TRBV24-1 combines with J gene TRBJ2-3; 14 bases map to TRBD2. This CDR3 spans 17 amino acids. Germline values: CDR1 KGHDR, CDR2 SFDVKD.